This entry lists 9 T cell receptor beta chains sequenced from one sample in a study of Tregs in tolerant kidney transplant recipients. Data came from immunoSEQ multiplex PCR; TCRdb stores just in-frame clones and leaves some out. Found here are roughly 64,000 clones, 87% of them singletons; the top ten hold 3.5% to 4%. The nonmyeloablative bone marrow transplants came from related graft donors, with transient mixed chimerism. The specimen comprised CD4+ T cells from blood (PBMCs), sampled 6 months after the transplant. These receptors all stem from a human patient who received a combined kidney and bone marrow transplant. The graft donor may account for some of the T cells.

This chain uses TRBV28 with TRBJ1-4; 10 positions agree with TRBD1. The CDR3 runs 15 residues. V trimming: 5 bases; J trimming: 5 bases; junction bases outside the gene matches: 5. Germline V gene sequence: CDR1 MDHEN, CDR2 SYDVKM. The CDR3 nucleotides are TGTGCCAGCAGTCCGACAGGGGGCAAGAATGAAAAACTGTTTTTT. The encoded protein is CASSPTGGKNEKLFF.

The V and J genes are TRBV4-1 and TRBJ2-1, with 7 nucleotides matching TRBD1. Trimming removed 1 base from V and 6 bases from J; junction bases left unmatched: 6. Germline assignment: CDR1 MGHRA and CDR2 YSYEKL. The CDR3 runs to 15 residues. CDR3 in DNA: TGCGCCAGCAGCCAAGCCGGGACAGCTATCAATGAGCAGTTCTTC. This encodes CASSQAGTAINEQFF.

CDR3 sequence (DNA): TGTGCCAGTAGTAAGGACAGCTCTATAGGCTACACCTTC. This sequence encodes CASSKDSSIGYTF. This chain connects TRBV19 to TRBJ1-2; D may be TRBD1 (6 bases). Looked up from germline, CDR1 is LNHDA and CDR2 is SQIVND (reference sequence). The CDR3 is 13 residues long. The ends were cut back, 4 bases at V and 8 bases at J, with 14 bases in the middle. The whole variable domain, remainder taken from reference TRBV19 and TRBJ1-2, is DGGITQSPKYLFRKEGQNVTLSCEQNLNHDAMYWYRQDPGQGLRLIYYSQIVNDFQKGDIAEGYSVSREKKESFPLTVTSAQKNPTAFYLCASSKDSSIGYTFGSGTRLTVV.

The chain is built from TRBV7-9 and TRBJ1-1; no clear D gene. Between the trimmed V and J ends, which lost 6 bases and 1 base, there was a span of 12 bases. Germline CDR1 reads SEHNR; CDR2 reads FQNEAQ (reference sequence). This CDR3 has 14 residues. The CDR3 DNA reads as TGTGCCAGCAGTCACCTTACGGGGAACACTGAAGCTTTCTTT. Its translation: CASSHLTGNTEAFF. The whole variable domain, filled in from reference TRBV7-9 and TRBJ1-1, reads DTGVSQNPRHKITKRGQNVTFRCDPISEHNRLYWYRQTLGQGPEFLTYFQNEAQLEKSRLLSDRFSAERPKGSFSTLEIQRTEQGDSAMYLCASSHLTGNTEAFFGQGTRLTVV.

J is TRBJ2-3 and V is TRBV7-2; the match to TRBD2 covers 8 bases. The CDR3 length is 15 residues. Germline CDR1 reads SGHTA; CDR2 reads FQGNSA. Trimming removed 3 bases from V and 3 bases from J; junction bases left unmatched: 5. CDR3 loop: CASSLISGRTDTQYF. The CDR3 nucleotides are TGTGCCAGCAGCTTGATCAGCGGGAGAACAGATACGCAGTATTTT.

This chain connects TRBV5-5 to TRBJ2-7; TRBD2 agrees at 14 bases. Germline values: CDR1 SGHKS, CDR2 YYEKEE (reference sequence). The CDR3 sequence is 16 residues long. V was clipped by 6 bases and J by 4 bases; unmatched bases: 9. CDR3 sequence: CASKEGLAGEVYEQYF. The CDR3 DNA follows: TGTGCCAGCAAGGAGGGACTAGCGGGAGAAGTTTACGAGCAGTACTTC. Variable domain in full (rest from reference TRBV5-5 and TRBJ2-7): DAGVTQSPTHLIKTRGQQVTLRCSPISGHKSVSWYQQVLGQGPQFIFQYYEKEERGRGNFPDRFSARQFPNYSSELNVNALLLGDSALYLCASKEGLAGEVYEQYFGPGTRLTVT.

The rearrangement uses TRBV6-5 and TRBJ2-2, with 8 bases identical to TRBD2. The CDR3 loop spans 15 amino acids. Per germline, CDR1 MNHEY and CDR2 SVGAGI. V lost 5 bases and J lost 2; bases outside the gene matches: 4. The CDR3 nucleotides are TGTGCCAGCAGTAAGAGGACTAGCAACACCGGGGAGCTGTTTTTT. Translating it yields CASSKRTSNTGELFF.

This chain connects TRBV29-1 to TRBJ2-5; 8 nucleotides match TRBD2. Trimming at V came to 3 bases and at J to 6 bases, leaving 3 bases not matched to a gene. CDR1 is SQVTM and CDR2 is ANQGSEA in the germline V gene. There are 12 residues in the CDR3. For the CDR3, the DNA is TGCAGCGTTGATATAGCGGGACAGACCCAGTACTTC. Its protein product is CSVDIAGQTQYF.

The chain links TRBV28 to TRBJ2-5; 7 bases map to TRBD1. The DNA end is more similar to TRBJ2-7, so the J call may be wrong. Germline assignment: CDR1 MDHEN and CDR2 SYDVKM. The CDR3 extends over 14 amino acids. The DNA of the CDR3 is TGTGCCAGCAGTCCCGGGACAGATCCCTACGAGCAGTACTTC. This encodes CASSPGTDPYEQYF.